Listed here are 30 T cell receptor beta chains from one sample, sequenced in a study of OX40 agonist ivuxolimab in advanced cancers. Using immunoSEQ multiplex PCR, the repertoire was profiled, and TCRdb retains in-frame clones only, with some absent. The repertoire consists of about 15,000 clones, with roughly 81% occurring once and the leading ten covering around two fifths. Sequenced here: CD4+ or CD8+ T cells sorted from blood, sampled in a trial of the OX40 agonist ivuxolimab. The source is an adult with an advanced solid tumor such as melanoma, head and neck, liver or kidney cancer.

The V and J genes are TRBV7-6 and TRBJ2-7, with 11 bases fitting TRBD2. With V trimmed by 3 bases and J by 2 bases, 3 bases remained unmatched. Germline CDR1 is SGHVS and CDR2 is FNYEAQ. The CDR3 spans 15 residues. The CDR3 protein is CASSLVAGGTYEQYF. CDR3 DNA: TGTGCCAGCAGCTTGGTAGCGGGGGGGACCTACGAGCAGTACTTC.

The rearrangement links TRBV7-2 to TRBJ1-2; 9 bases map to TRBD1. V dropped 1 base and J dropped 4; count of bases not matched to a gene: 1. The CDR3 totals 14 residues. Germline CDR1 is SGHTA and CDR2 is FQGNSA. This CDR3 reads CASSLGQGGYGYTF. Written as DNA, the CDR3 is TGTGCCAGCAGCTTAGGACAGGGGGGCTATGGCTACACCTTC.

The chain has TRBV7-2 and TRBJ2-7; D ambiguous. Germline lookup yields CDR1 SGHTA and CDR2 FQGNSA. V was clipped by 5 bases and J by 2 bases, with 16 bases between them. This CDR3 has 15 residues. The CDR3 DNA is TGTGCCAGCAGCCCCTCTGGGCAGGCAACCTACGAGCAGTACTTC. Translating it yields CASSPSGQATYEQYF.

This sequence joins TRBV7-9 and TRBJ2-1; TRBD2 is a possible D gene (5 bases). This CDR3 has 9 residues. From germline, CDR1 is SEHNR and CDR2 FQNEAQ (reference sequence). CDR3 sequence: CVIGGEQFF. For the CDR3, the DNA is TGTGTCATCGGAGGTGAGCAGTTCTTC.

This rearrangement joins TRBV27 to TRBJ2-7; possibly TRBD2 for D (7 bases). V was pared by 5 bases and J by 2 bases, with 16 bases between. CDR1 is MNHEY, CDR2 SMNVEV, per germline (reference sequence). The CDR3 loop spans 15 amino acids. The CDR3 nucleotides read TGTGCCAGCAGTCAGTTCGGCGGGGGCCCCTACGAGCAGTACTTC. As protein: CASSQFGGGPYEQYF.

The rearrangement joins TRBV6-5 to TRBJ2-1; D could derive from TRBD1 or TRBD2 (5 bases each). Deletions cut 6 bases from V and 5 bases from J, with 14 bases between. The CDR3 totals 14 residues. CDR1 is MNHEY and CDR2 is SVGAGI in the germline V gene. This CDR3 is CASRDRDHHNEQFF. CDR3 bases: TGTGCCAGCAGGGACCGGGACCACCACAATGAGCAGTTCTTC.

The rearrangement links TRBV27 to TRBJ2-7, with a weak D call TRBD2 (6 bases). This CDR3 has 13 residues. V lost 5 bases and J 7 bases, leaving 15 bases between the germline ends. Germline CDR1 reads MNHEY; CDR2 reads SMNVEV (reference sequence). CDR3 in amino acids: CASSIRLVEEQYF. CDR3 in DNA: TGTGCCAGCAGTATAAGACTAGTGGAGGAGCAGTACTTC.

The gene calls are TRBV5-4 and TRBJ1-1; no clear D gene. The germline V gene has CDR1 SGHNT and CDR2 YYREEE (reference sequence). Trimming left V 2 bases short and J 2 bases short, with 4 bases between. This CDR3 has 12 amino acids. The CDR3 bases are TGTGCCAGCAGCTTTAGAAACACTGAAGCTTTCTTT. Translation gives CASSFRNTEAFF. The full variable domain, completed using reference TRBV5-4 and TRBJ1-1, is ETGVTQSPTHLIKTRGQQVTLRCSSQSGHNTVSWYQQALGQGPQFIFQYYREEENGRGNFPPRFSGLQFPNYSSELNVNALELDDSALYLCASSFRNTEAFFGQGTRLTVV.

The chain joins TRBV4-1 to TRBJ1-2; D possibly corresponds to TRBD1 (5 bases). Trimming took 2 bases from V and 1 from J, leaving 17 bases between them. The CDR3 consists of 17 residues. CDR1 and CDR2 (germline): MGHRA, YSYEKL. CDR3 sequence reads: CASSQSGRGVINYGYTF. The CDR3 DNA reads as TGCGCCAGCAGCCAATCCGGCCGGGGGGTAATTAACTATGGCTACACCTTC.

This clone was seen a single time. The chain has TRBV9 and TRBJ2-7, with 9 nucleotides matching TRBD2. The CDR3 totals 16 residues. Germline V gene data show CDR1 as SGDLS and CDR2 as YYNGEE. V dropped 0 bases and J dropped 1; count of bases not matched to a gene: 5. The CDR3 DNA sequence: TGTGCCAGCAGCGTAGGGGGCGGGAGGGCATCCTACGAGCAGTACTTC. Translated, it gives CASSVGGGRASYEQYF.

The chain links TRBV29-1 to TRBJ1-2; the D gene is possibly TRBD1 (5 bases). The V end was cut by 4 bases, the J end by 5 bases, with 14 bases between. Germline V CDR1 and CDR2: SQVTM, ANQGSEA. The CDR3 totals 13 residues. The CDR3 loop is CSVVDGAVYGYTF. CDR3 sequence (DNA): TGCAGCGTTGTGGATGGGGCGGTGTATGGCTACACCTTC.

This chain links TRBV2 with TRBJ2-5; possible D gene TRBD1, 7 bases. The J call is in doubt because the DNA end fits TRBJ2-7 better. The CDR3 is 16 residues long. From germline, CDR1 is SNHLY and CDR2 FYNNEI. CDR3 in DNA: TGTGCCAGCGGGGGCCGTGGCGGGACAGCCTCACCCGAGCAGTACTTC. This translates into CASGGRGGTASPEQYF.

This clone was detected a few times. This chain's CDR3 is CASSPSIGGADTQYF. The CDR3 bases are TGCGCCAGCAGCCCATCCATTGGGGGAGCAGATACGCAGTATTTT. The chain combines TRBV4-3 with TRBJ2-3, with D possibly being TRBD1 or TRBD2 (5 bases each). Trimming took 4 bases from V and 4 from J, leaving 15 bases between them. This CDR3 has 15 residues. The germline gives CDR1 LGHNA, CDR2 YSLEER.

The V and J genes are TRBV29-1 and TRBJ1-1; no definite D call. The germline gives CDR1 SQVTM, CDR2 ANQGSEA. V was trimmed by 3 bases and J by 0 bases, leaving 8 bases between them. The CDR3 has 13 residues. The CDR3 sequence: CSVDNDMNTEAFF. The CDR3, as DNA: TGCAGCGTTGATAACGATATGAACACTGAAGCTTTCTTT.

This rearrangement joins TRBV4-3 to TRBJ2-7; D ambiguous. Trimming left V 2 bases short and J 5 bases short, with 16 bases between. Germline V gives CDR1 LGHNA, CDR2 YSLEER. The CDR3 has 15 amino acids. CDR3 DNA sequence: TGCGCCAGCAGCCAATCCAAGGAACCCAGCGACGAGCAGTACTTC. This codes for CASSQSKEPSDEQYF.

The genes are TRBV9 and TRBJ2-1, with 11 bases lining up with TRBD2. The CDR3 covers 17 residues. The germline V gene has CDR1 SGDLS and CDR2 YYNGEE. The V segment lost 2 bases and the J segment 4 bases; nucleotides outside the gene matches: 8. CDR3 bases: TGTGCCAGCAGCGTCGGGGGCATAGCGGGAGGGTACAATGAGCAGTTCTTC. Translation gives CASSVGGIAGGYNEQFF. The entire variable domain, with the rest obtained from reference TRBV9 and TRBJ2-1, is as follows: DSGVTQTPKHLITATGQRVTLRCSPRSGDLSVYWYQQSLDQGLQFLIQYYNGEERAKGNILERFSAQQFPDLHSELNLSSLELGDSALYFCASSVGGIAGGYNEQFFGPGTRLTVL.

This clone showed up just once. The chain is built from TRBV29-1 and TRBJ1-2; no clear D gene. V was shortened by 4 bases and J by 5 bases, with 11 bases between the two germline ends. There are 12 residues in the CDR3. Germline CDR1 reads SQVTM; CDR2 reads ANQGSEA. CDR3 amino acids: CSVVTPLYGYTF. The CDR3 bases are TGCAGCGTTGTGACCCCTCTGTATGGCTACACCTTC. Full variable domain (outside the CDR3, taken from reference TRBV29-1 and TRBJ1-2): SAVISQKPSRDICQRGTSLTIQCQVDSQVTMMFWYRQQPGQSLTLIATANQGSEATYESGFVIDKFPISRPNLTFSTLTVSNMSPEDSSIYLCSVVTPLYGYTFGSGTRLTVV.

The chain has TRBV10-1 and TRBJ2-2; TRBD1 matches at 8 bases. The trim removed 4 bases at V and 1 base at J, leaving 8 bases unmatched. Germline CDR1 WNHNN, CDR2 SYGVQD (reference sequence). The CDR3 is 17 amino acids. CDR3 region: CASSGDTGGMNTGELFF. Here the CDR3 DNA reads TGCGCCAGCAGTGGGGACACAGGGGGAATGAACACCGGGGAGCTGTTTTTT.

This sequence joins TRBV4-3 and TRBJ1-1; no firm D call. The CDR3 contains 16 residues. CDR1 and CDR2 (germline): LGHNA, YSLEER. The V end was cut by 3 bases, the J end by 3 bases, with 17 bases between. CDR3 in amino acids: CASSHIQLGSDTEAFF. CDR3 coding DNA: TGCGCCAGCAGCCATATTCAGCTGGGGTCGGACACTGAAGCTTTCTTT.

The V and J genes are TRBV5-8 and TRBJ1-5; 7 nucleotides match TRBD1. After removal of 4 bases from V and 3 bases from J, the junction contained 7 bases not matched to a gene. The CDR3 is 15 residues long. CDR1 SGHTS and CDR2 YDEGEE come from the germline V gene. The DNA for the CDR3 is TGTGCCAGCAGCGGAAGACAGGGAGCCAATCAGCCCCAGCATTTT. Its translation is CASSGRQGANQPQHF. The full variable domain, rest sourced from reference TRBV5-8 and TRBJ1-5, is EAGVTQSPTHLIKTRGQQATLRCSPISGHTSVYWYQQALGLGLQFLLWYDEGEERNRGNFPPRFSGRQFPNYSSELNVNALELEDSALYLCASSGRQGANQPQHFGDGTRLSIL.

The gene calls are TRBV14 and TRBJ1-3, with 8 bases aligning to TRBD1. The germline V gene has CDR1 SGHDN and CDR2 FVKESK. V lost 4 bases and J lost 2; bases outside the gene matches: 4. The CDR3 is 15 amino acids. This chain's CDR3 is CASSPFRGPGNTIYF. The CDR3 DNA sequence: TGTGCCAGCAGCCCGTTCAGGGGGCCTGGAAACACCATATATTTT.

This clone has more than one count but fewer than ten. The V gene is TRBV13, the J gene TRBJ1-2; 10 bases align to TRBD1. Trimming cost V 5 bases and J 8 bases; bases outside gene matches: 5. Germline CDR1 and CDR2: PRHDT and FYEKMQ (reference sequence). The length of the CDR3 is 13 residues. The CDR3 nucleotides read TGTGCCAGCAGCACCGGGACAGGGGACGGCTACACCTTC. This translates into CASSTGTGDGYTF.

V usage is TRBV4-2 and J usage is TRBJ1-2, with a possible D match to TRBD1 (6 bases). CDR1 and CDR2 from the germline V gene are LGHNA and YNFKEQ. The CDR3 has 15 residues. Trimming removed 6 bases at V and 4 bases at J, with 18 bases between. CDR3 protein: CASSTGGGASYGYTF. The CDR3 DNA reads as TGTGCCAGCAGTACTGGGGGGGGCGCGAGCTATGGCTACACCTTC.

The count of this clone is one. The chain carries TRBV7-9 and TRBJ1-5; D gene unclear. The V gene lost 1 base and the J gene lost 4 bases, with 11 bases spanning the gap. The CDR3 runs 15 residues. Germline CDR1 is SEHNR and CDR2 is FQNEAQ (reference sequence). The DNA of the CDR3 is TGTGCCAGCAGCTTAGTAGGGAGTAGTAATCAGCCCCAGCATTTT. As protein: CASSLVGSSNQPQHF.

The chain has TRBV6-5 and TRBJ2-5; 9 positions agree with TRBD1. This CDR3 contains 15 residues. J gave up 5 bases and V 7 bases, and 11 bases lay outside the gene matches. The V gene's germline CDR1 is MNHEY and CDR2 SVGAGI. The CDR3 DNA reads TGTGCCAGCACCTTCGCCGGGACAGGGAGGGAGACCCAGTACTTC. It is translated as CASTFAGTGRETQYF.

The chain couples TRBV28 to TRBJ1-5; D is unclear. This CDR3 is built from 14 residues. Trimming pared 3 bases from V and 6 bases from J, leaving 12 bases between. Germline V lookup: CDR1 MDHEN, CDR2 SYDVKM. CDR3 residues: CASSLGELGQPQHF. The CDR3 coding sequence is TGTGCCAGCAGTTTGGGAGAGTTGGGTCAGCCCCAGCATTTT.

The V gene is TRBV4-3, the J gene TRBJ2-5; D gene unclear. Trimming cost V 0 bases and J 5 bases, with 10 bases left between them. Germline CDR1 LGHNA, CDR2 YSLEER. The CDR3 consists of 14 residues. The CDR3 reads CASSQEGQTETQYF. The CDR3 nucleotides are TGCGCCAGCAGCCAAGAAGGCCAGACGGAGACCCAGTACTTC.

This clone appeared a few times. CDR3 sequence: CASSPPTGELFF. In nucleotides, the CDR3 is TGTGCCAGCAGTCCCCCGACCGGGGAGCTGTTTTTT. The gene calls are TRBV28 and TRBJ2-2; no clear D gene. Per germline, CDR1 MDHEN and CDR2 SYDVKM. The CDR3 is made up of 12 amino acids. V shed 5 bases and J shed 5 bases, with 6 bases lying between them.

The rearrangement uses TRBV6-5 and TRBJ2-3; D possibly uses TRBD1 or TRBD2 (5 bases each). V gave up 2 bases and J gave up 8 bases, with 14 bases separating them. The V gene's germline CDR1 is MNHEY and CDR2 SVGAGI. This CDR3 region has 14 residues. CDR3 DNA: TGTGCCAGCAGTTACAGGGACCGAGACTTTACGCAGTATTTT. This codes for CASSYRDRDFTQYF.

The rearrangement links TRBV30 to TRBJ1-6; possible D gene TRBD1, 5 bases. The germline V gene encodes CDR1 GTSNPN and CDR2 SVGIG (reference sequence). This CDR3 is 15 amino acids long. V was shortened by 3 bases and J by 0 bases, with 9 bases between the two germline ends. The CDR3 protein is CAWRDGASYNSPLHF. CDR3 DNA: TGTGCCTGGAGGGATGGGGCCTCCTATAATTCACCCCTCCACTTT.